Following are 23 T cell receptor beta chains from one sample sequenced in a study of beta chain features in type 1 diabetes. As every portion of the isolated RNA was reverse transcribed, the sequencing read expressed TCRB transcripts. TCRdb keeps only in-frame clones here, not all; method: immunoSEQ multiplex PCR. The table lists about 150,000 clones, roughly 10% of them singletons. The sequenced sample was central memory CD4+ T cells from blood. The origin of the receptors is a man aged 18 to 29 in good health.

The CDR3 region is CSVRGPDEQYF. CDR3 nucleotides: TGCAGTGTCAGGGGGCCGGACGAGCAGTACTTC. The V and J genes are TRBV20-1 and TRBJ2-7; 8 nucleotides match TRBD1. The germline CDR1 and CDR2 sequences are DFQATT and SNEGSKA (reference sequence). J lost 5 bases, V lost 7 bases, and 4 bases had no gene match. The CDR3 loop spans 11 amino acids.

The table lists this clone with a few counts. The chain links TRBV11-1 to TRBJ2-2; D might be TRBD2 (6 bases). Germline CDR1 SGHAT, CDR2 FQDESV (reference sequence). Trimming took 6 bases from V and 4 from J, leaving 24 bases between them. The CDR3 is 18 residues long. CDR3 DNA sequence: TGTGCCAGCAGAATTGGGGGACTTCCGAAGATGGGCACCGGGGAGCTGTTTTTT. It translates to CASRIGGLPKMGTGELFF.

The V gene is TRBV15, the J gene TRBJ2-2, with D maybe TRBD1 (7 bases). The CDR3 length is 16 residues. V lost 6 bases, J lost 0 bases, and 14 bases lay in between. In germline, CDR1 is LNHNV, CDR2 YYDKDF (reference sequence). CDR3 sequence: CATRGGGVTNTGELFF. The CDR3 nucleotides read TGTGCCACCAGAGGGGGCGGGGTGACGAACACCGGGGAGCTGTTTTTT.

The chain joins TRBV7-9 to TRBJ1-6, with TRBD1 identical over 8 bases. Looked up from germline, CDR1 is SEHNR and CDR2 is FQNEAQ (reference sequence). The CDR3 sequence is 14 residues long. Trimming at V came to 3 bases and at J to 10 bases, leaving 5 bases not matched to a gene. In nucleotides, the CDR3 is TGTGCCAGCAGCTTCCGGACAGGGAACTCACCCCTCCACTTT. It specifies CASSFRTGNSPLHF.

This clone has more than one count but fewer than ten. This chain joins TRBV19 and TRBJ2-5, with D maybe TRBD2 (6 bases). Trimming shortened V by 4 bases and J by 4 bases, and 19 bases separated the two germline ends. Per germline, CDR1 LNHDA and CDR2 SQIVND (reference sequence). The CDR3 runs 16 residues. Written as DNA, the CDR3 is TGTGCCAGTAGTACCCGTCTAGCGCTGGGGGGAGAGACCCAGTACTTC. Translation gives CASSTRLALGGETQYF.

The chain couples TRBV19 to TRBJ2-5; D gene unclear. Trimming shortened V by 9 bases and J by 2 bases, and 19 bases separated the two germline ends. The CDR3 is 15 residues long. Germline CDR1 and CDR2: LNHDA and SQIVND (reference sequence). Written as DNA, the CDR3 is TGTGCCAGCGCCCCGCGTGGCCTCGATCAAGAGACCCAGTACTTC. Translating gives CASAPRGLDQETQYF.

This clone turned up a few times. The V and J genes are TRBV7-6 and TRBJ2-3; 8 bases are shared with TRBD2. This CDR3 contains 16 residues. In germline, CDR1 is SGHVS, CDR2 FNYEAQ. V dropped 4 bases and J dropped 5; count of bases not matched to a gene: 11. The CDR3 bases are TGTGCCAGCAGCTCACAAGGCGGGAGGCATAAAGATACGCAGTATTTT. Translated, it gives CASSSQGGRHKDTQYF. The variable domain in full, with the rest retrieved from reference TRBV7-6 and TRBJ2-3, is GAGVSQSPRYKVTKRGQDVALRCDPISGHVSLYWYRQALGQGPEFLTYFNYEAQQDKSGLPNDRFSAERPEGSISTLTIQRTEQRDSAMYRCASSSQGGRHKDTQYFGPGTRLTVL.

V is TRBV2 and J is TRBJ2-1; D may be TRBD2 (6 bases). Trimming stripped 6 bases from V and 12 bases from J, with 21 bases between. The germline gives CDR1 SNHLY, CDR2 FYNNEI. The CDR3 contains 14 residues. The DNA for the CDR3 is TGTGCCAGCAGGGCGACTAGGGAGCAGAGCGGGCAGTTCTTC. It yields the protein CASRATREQSGQFF. The variable domain in full, completed from reference TRBV2 and TRBJ2-1, reads EPEVTQTPSHQVTQMGQEVILRCVPISNHLYFYWYRQILGQKVEFLVSFYNNEISEKSEIFDDQFSVERPDGSNFTLKIRSTKLEDSAMYFCASRATREQSGQFFGPGTRLTVL.

The chain recombines TRBV6-4 with TRBJ2-1; D may be TRBD2 (5 bases). The V end lost 5 bases, the J end lost 10 bases, and 15 bases lay between the germline ends. Germline CDR1 reads MRHNA; CDR2 reads SNTAGT. This CDR3 region has 13 residues. Here the CDR3 reads CASSSLPEREQFF. DNA of the CDR3: TGTGCCAGCAGTTCTCTCCCCGAGCGGGAGCAGTTCTTC.

This clone has more than one count but fewer than ten. The CDR3 sequence is CASSVLTLAGGPTEQFF. CDR3 coding DNA: TGTGCCAGCAGCGTCCTCACACTAGCGGGAGGGCCAACTGAGCAGTTCTTC. The chain uses TRBV27 and TRBJ2-1, with 13 bases that match TRBD2. V gave up 6 bases and J gave up 9 bases; unmatched junction bases: 14. Germline CDR1 and CDR2: MNHEY and SMNVEV (reference sequence). The CDR3 is 17 residues long.

This clone came up a few times. The chain uses TRBV7-2 and TRBJ2-7; TRBD2 might be the D (5 bases). Germline loops: CDR1 SGHTA, CDR2 FQGNSA. This CDR3 region has 14 residues. Trimming removed 1 base at V and 6 bases at J, with 13 bases between. Here the CDR3 reads CASSLGRSGLEQYF. In nucleotides, the CDR3 is TGTGCCAGCAGCTTAGGGCGGAGCGGTCTCGAGCAGTACTTC.

This clone has a handful of counts. The rearrangement joins TRBV5-4 to TRBJ2-3; D is unresolved. This CDR3 is built from 15 residues. Germline values: CDR1 SGHNT, CDR2 YYREEE (reference sequence). V was trimmed by 1 base and J by 0 bases, leaving 9 bases between them. CDR3 residues: CASSLKVSSTDTQYF. The DNA of the CDR3 is TGTGCCAGCAGCTTGAAAGTATCTAGCACAGATACGCAGTATTTT.

A few counts support this clone. CDR3 DNA: TGTGCCAGCAGGGTGACAGGGGGCGATGAAAAACTGTTTTTT. Amino acid sequence: CASRVTGGDEKLFF. This chain uses TRBV13 with TRBJ1-4, with TRBD1 matching over 10 bases. J was trimmed by 6 bases and V by 6 bases; bases with no gene match: 4. The CDR3 is made up of 14 amino acids. Germline V gene sequence: CDR1 PRHDT, CDR2 FYEKMQ (reference sequence).

This clone was counted only a few times. The sample has other DNA sequences that encode this CDR3 too. The chain employs TRBV20-1 and TRBJ1-6; D uncertain. This CDR3 contains 11 residues. The V gene's germline CDR1 is DFQATT and CDR2 SNEGSKA (reference sequence). V lost 6 bases, J lost 12 bases, and 12 bases lay in between. CDR3 amino acids: CSANPGGPLHF. CDR3 DNA sequence: TGCAGTGCCAACCCCGGAGGACCCCTCCACTTT.

V usage is TRBV7-9 and J usage is TRBJ2-3, with a possible D match to TRBD2 (6 bases). Per the germline V gene, CDR1 is SEHNR and CDR2 is FQNEAQ (reference sequence). The V end was cut by 3 bases, the J end by 3 bases, with 13 bases between. This CDR3 contains 15 residues. The CDR3 loop reads CASSFGGIRTDTQYF. In DNA, the CDR3 is TGTGCCAGCAGCTTTGGGGGGATCAGGACAGATACGCAGTATTTT. Drawing the rest from reference TRBV7-9 and TRBJ2-3, the complete variable domain is DTGVSQNPRHKITKRGQNVTFRCDPISEHNRLYWYRQTLGQGPEFLTYFQNEAQLEKSRLLSDRFSAERPKGSFSTLEIQRTEQGDSAMYLCASSFGGIRTDTQYFGPGTRLTVL.

In its sample, this clone was seen a few times. The V gene is TRBV5-1, the J gene TRBJ2-7, with D uncertain. The ends were cut back, 0 bases at V and 2 bases at J, with 12 bases in the middle. Germline V gene sequence: CDR1 SGHRS, CDR2 YFSETQ. The CDR3 has 15 amino acids. The CDR3 DNA sequence: TGCGCCAGCAGCTTGGACTTGGTGAGTCCCTACGAGCAGTACTTC. Translation: CASSLDLVSPYEQYF.

This clone was observed a handful of times. The rearrangement uses TRBV28 and TRBJ2-2; D ambiguous. The CDR3 sequence is 12 residues long. Trimming shortened V by 6 bases and J by 6 bases, and 8 bases separated the two germline ends. Germline CDR1 is MDHEN and CDR2 is SYDVKM. CDR3 sequence (DNA): TGTGCCAGCAGCCCACGTCCCGGGGAGCTGTTTTTT. Protein product: CASSPRPGELFF. The full variable domain, completed using reference TRBV28 and TRBJ2-2, is DVKVTQSSRYLVKRTGEKVFLECVQDMDHENMFWYRQDPGLGLRLIYFSYDVKMKEKGDIPEGYSVSREKKERFSLILESASTNQTSMYLCASSPRPGELFFGEGSRLTVL.

The table lists this clone with a few counts. The rearrangement links TRBV11-2 to TRBJ2-7; TRBD1 matches at 8 bases. With V trimmed by 4 bases and J by 3 bases, 5 bases remained unmatched. The CDR3 totals 14 residues. Germline V CDR1 and CDR2: SGHAT, FQNNGV. The DNA for the CDR3 is TGTGCCAGCAGCTCGGACAGGGTAATCTACGAGCAGTACTTC. It encodes CASSSDRVIYEQYF.

The chain has TRBV10-3 and TRBJ2-7; D may be TRBD1 (6 bases). The CDR3 length is 14 residues. V lost 7 bases and J lost 5, with 18 bases in between. Germline CDR1 and CDR2: ENHRY and SYGVKD. CDR3 protein: CAIKGQGLVDEQYF. CDR3 bases: TGTGCCATCAAAGGGCAGGGGTTGGTGGACGAGCAGTACTTC.

There are many counts of this clone. The J gene is TRBJ2-7, the V gene TRBV6-5, with 7 bases that match TRBD2. V shed 2 bases, J shed 2 bases, and the junction held 3 bases outside the gene matches. Looked up from germline, CDR1 is MNHEY and CDR2 is SVGAGI. The CDR3 totals 14 residues. The CDR3: CASSYAGAPYEQYF. In nucleotides, the CDR3 is TGTGCCAGCAGTTACGCGGGAGCCCCCTACGAGCAGTACTTC.

This clone was counted between two and nine times. J is TRBJ2-2 and V is TRBV7-2; D possibly corresponds to TRBD2 (5 bases). Trimming shortened V by 5 bases and J by 6 bases, and 22 bases separated the two germline ends. CDR3 length: 17 residues. The germline V gene encodes CDR1 SGHTA and CDR2 FQGNSA. The CDR3 here is CASSDRTRVVSSGELFF. CDR3 nucleotide sequence: TGTGCCAGCAGCGACCGAACTAGAGTCGTTTCGTCCGGGGAGCTGTTTTTT. The whole variable domain, filled in from reference TRBV7-2 and TRBJ2-2, reads GAGVSQSPSNKVTEKGKDVELRCDPISGHTALYWYRQSLGQGLEFLIYFQGNSAPDKSGLPSDRFSAERTGGSVSTLTIQRTQQEDSAVYLCASSDRTRVVSSGELFFGEGSRLTVL.

The genes are TRBV5-1 and TRBJ2-3; no clear D gene. Trimming pared 2 bases from V and 1 base from J, leaving 11 bases between. This CDR3 is built from 15 residues. The V gene's germline CDR1 is SGHRS and CDR2 YFSETQ. CDR3 bases: TGCGCCAGCAGCTTTCTTGGAGACGGCACAGATACGCAGTATTTT. Protein product: CASSFLGDGTDTQYF.

This clone was counted only a few times. This chain uses TRBV5-6 with TRBJ2-3, with D perhaps TRBD2 (6 bases). In germline, CDR1 is SGHDT, CDR2 YYEEEE. Trimming took 3 bases from V and 2 from J, leaving 10 bases between them. The CDR3 loop spans 14 amino acids. In DNA form, the CDR3 reads TGTGCCAGCAGCTCCGGGACTGTCACAGATACGCAGTATTTT. This sequence encodes CASSSGTVTDTQYF.